Shown below are 29 T cell receptor beta chains from a single sample sequenced in a study of blood T cell repertoires in COVID-19 (dated by TCRdb to 2020 to 2022). Libraries were prepared through the immunoSEQ multiplex PCR assay. TCRdb retrieved this table from immuneACCESS and kept in-frame rearrangements only. Not all clones are present; in checked studies, unresolved V genes account for under half, and no reason is known for the remainder. Here the sample has over 250,000 clones; around 86% occur a single time. The ten largest make up approximately 2% of the sample. Sequenced input: peripheral blood. These TCRs come from a man aged 50 to 60 with acute or convalescent COVID-19.

As for this clone: Within the sample, other DNA sequences also encode this same CDR3. The chain couples TRBV11-2 to TRBJ2-7, with D perhaps TRBD1 (5 bases). The CDR3 has 14 amino acids. In germline, CDR1 is SGHAT, CDR2 FQNNGV. V lost 1 base and J 0 bases, leaving 7 bases between the germline ends. The CDR3 region has the DNA TGTGCCAGCAGCTTAGTAAGGGGCTCCTACGAGCAGTACTTC. Translation gives CASSLVRGSYEQYF.

The genes are TRBV30 and TRBJ2-2; D remains ambiguous. CDR1 and CDR2 (germline): GTSNPN, SVGIG (reference sequence). V was cut by 8 bases and J by 7 bases, with 11 bases left in between. The CDR3 is made up of 11 amino acids. The CDR3 loop reads CAPPRGGELFF. The CDR3 DNA reads as TGTGCCCCCCCACGCGGCGGGGAGCTGTTTTTT.

V and J are TRBV3-1 (or the pseudogene TRBV3-2) and TRBJ1-5; D not resolved. V dropped 0 bases and J dropped 7 bases, with 4 bases sitting between them. Germline V gene lookup returns CDR1 LGHDT and CDR2 YNNKEL (reference sequence). The CDR3 is 12 amino acids. CDR3: CASSQEGQPQHF. The CDR3 bases are TGTGCCAGCAGCCAAGAGGGCCAGCCCCAGCATTTT.

The rearrangement uses TRBV15 and TRBJ1-1, with D uncertain. V was clipped by 1 base and J by 1 base, with 7 bases between them. The CDR3 runs to 14 residues. Germline lookup yields CDR1 LNHNV and CDR2 YYDKDF (reference sequence). The CDR3 nucleotides read TGTGCCACCAGCAGAGGTAACAGGAACACTGAAGCTTTCTTT. Amino acid sequence: CATSRGNRNTEAFF.

This clone was seen ten or more times. The chain uses TRBV5-8 and TRBJ2-1; D gene unclear. The CDR3 totals 12 residues. The V gene lost 4 bases and the J gene lost 12 bases, with 14 bases spanning the gap. The V gene's germline CDR1 is SGHTS and CDR2 YDEGEE. CDR3 DNA: TGTGCCAGCAGCCTTGGTCTAGGTGGGCAGTTCTTC. The encoded protein is CASSLGLGGQFF.

The chain uses TRBV7-9 and TRBJ2-1; possible D gene TRBD2, 6 bases. Trimming cost V 4 bases and J 12 bases, with 19 bases left between them. The CDR3 covers 14 residues. Germline loops: CDR1 SEHNR, CDR2 FQNEAQ (reference sequence). CDR3 in DNA: TGTGCCAGCAGCTCCCGGGGCCCACCGGGGGTGCAGTTCTTC. It translates to CASSSRGPPGVQFF. Based on the CDR3 plus reference TRBV7-9 and TRBJ2-1, the full variable domain is DTGVSQNPRHKITKRGQNVTFRCDPISEHNRLYWYRQTLGQGPEFLTYFQNEAQLEKSRLLSDRFSAERPKGSFSTLEIQRTEQGDSAMYLCASSSRGPPGVQFFGPGTRLTVL.

J is TRBJ1-3 and V is TRBV11-2, with D uncertain. The CDR3 has 16 residues. In germline, CDR1 is SGHAT, CDR2 FQNNGV. V was pared by 7 bases and J by 4 bases, with 20 bases between. CDR3 bases: TGTGCCAGCACCTTGCCGGACTACCGTCCGGGAAACACCATATATTTT. This encodes CASTLPDYRPGNTIYF. Full variable domain (outside the CDR3, taken from reference TRBV11-2 and TRBJ1-3): EAGVAQSPRYKIIEKRQSVAFWCNPISGHATLYWYQQILGQGPKLLIQFQNNGVVDDSQLPKDRFSAERLKGVDSTLKIQPAKLEDSAVYLCASTLPDYRPGNTIYFGEGSWLTVV.

The rearrangement links TRBV10-3 to TRBJ1-1, with TRBD1 identical over 10 bases. Germline CDR1 and CDR2: ENHRY and SYGVKD. The CDR3 consists of 13 residues. Unmatched junction bases numbered 7, after V lost 10 bases and J lost 5 bases. CDR3 bases: TGTGCCACCCGGACAGGGGGAGAAACTGAAGCTTTCTTT. Protein: CATRTGGETEAFF.

The chain has TRBV19 and TRBJ1-5; D gene uncertain. The CDR3 is made up of 14 amino acids. The germline CDR1 and CDR2 sequences are LNHDA and SQIVND (reference sequence). V was pared by 1 base and J by 3 bases, with 7 bases between. The CDR3 DNA reads as TGTGCCAGTAGTATAGGGCGGTACAATCAGCCCCAGCATTTT. Translated: CASSIGRYNQPQHF.

The rearrangement links TRBV5-6 to TRBJ1-5; 9 bases are a match to TRBD1. The V gene end was trimmed by 0 bases and the J gene end by 4 bases; junction bases not matched to a gene: 8. The CDR3 length is 17 residues. CDR1 and CDR2 from the germline V gene are SGHDT and YYEEEE. CDR3 nucleotides: TGTGCCAGCAGCTTGGCCATGGACAGGGGAGGGAATCAGCCCCAGCATTTT. Protein sequence: CASSLAMDRGGNQPQHF. Combining the CDR3 with reference TRBV5-6 and TRBJ1-5 gives the whole variable domain DAGVTQSPTHLIKTRGQQVTLRCSPKSGHDTVSWYQQALGQGPQFIFQYYEEEERQRGNFPDRFSGHQFPNYSSELNVNALLLGDSALYLCASSLAMDRGGNQPQHFGDGTRLSIL.

The J gene is TRBJ1-6, the V gene TRBV5-5; 7 nucleotides agree with TRBD1. Germline lookup yields CDR1 SGHKS and CDR2 YYEKEE (reference sequence). CDR3 length: 18 amino acids. The trim removed 4 bases at V and 0 bases at J, leaving 10 bases unmatched. The CDR3 DNA sequence: TGTGCCAGCAGCGTAAGACAGGGCCGGAGCTCCTATAATTCACCCCTCCACTTT. Its protein product is CASSVRQGRSSYNSPLHF.

The chain carries TRBV6-1 and TRBJ1-2, with a tentative D call TRBD1 (5 bases). CDR3 length: 14 residues. Per germline, CDR1 MNHNS and CDR2 SASEGT. V gave up 2 bases and J gave up 3 bases, with 10 bases separating them. In DNA form, the CDR3 reads TGTGCCAGCAGTGAACGTCGCAGGGACTATGGCTACACCTTC. Its protein product is CASSERRRDYGYTF.

The chain couples TRBV14 to TRBJ1-5, with 7 bases matching TRBD1. Trimming took 4 bases from V and 6 from J; bases not matched to a gene: 3. The CDR3 has 13 residues. CDR1 and CDR2 (germline): SGHDN, FVKESK. This chain's CDR3 is CASSRSGGQPQHF. CDR3 sequence (DNA): TGTGCCAGCAGCCGCTCAGGGGGTCAGCCCCAGCATTTT.

This CDR3 reads CASSDQPGETQYF. DNA of the CDR3: TGTGCCAGCAGTGACCAGCCCGGGGAGACCCAGTACTTC. The chain links TRBV25-1 to TRBJ2-5; D uncertain. Trimming removed 3 bases at V and 5 bases at J, with 10 bases between. Germline-derived CDR1 and CDR2 are MGHDK and SYGVNS. The CDR3 spans 13 residues.

The genes are TRBV24-1 and TRBJ2-5, with 10 bases fitting TRBD2. The V segment lost 2 bases and the J segment 7 bases; nucleotides outside the gene matches: 9. The CDR3 sequence is 16 residues long. Germline V gene lookup returns CDR1 KGHDR and CDR2 SFDVKD. The DNA for the CDR3 is TGTGCCACCAGTGATTCAGGAGCGGGGGGGCGAGGGACCCAGTACTTC. Translated, it gives CATSDSGAGGRGTQYF.

This clone was observed a handful of times. The chain carries TRBV2 and TRBJ1-5; weak D call: TRBD1 (5 bases). From germline, CDR1 is SNHLY and CDR2 FYNNEI. The CDR3 is 13 residues long. With 8 bases removed from V and 4 bases from J, the gap between germline ends came to 12 bases. CDR3 nucleotide sequence: TGTGCCAGCGTCCAGGACATGAATCAGCCCCAGCATTTT. It codes for CASVQDMNQPQHF.

The chain couples TRBV10-3 to TRBJ2-7; 9 nucleotides agree with TRBD1. V lost 6 bases, J lost 2 bases, and 8 bases stayed unmatched. The CDR3 consists of 15 residues. Per germline, CDR1 ENHRY and CDR2 SYGVKD. DNA for the CDR3: TGTGCCATCAGGGAGGACAGGGGAAGGACCTACGAGCAGTACTTC. Translation: CAIREDRGRTYEQYF.

The chain recombines TRBV9 with TRBJ1-4; D may be TRBD1 (6 bases). With 6 bases removed from V and 5 bases from J, the gap between germline ends came to 14 bases. The CDR3 contains 14 residues. The germline gives CDR1 SGDLS, CDR2 YYNGEE. Written as DNA, the CDR3 is TGTGCCAGCAACAGACAGGAGACAAATGAAAAACTGTTTTTT. It is translated as CASNRQETNEKLFF.

The DNA of the CDR3 is TGTGCCAGCAGCCGGGGACAAGTACCAGGGGACACCTTC. Amino acid sequence: CASSRGQVPGDTF. This chain joins TRBV12-3 or TRBV12-4 and TRBJ1-2, with D perhaps TRBD1 (6 bases). Between the trimmed V and J ends, which lost 6 bases and 12 bases, there was a span of 20 bases. The CDR3 is made up of 13 amino acids.

The rearrangement joins TRBV5-1 to TRBJ1-2, with D possibly being TRBD1 (6 bases). Trimming pared 4 bases from V and 12 bases from J, leaving 16 bases between. Germline lookup yields CDR1 SGHRS and CDR2 YFSETQ. This CDR3 contains 12 residues. CDR3 DNA sequence: TGCGCCAGCAGCATCGGGACATACGGCCACACCTTC. This sequence encodes CASSIGTYGHTF.

The chain has TRBV9 and TRBJ2-5; tentatively, D is TRBD2 (6 bases). The CDR3 totals 14 residues. V lost 0 bases, J lost 5 bases, and 11 bases lay in between. Per the germline V gene, CDR1 is SGDLS and CDR2 is YYNGEE. CDR3 coding DNA: TGTGCCAGCAGCGTAGACACGGGGGTGGAGACCCAGTACTTC. Translation gives CASSVDTGVETQYF.

The DNA of the CDR3 is TGTGCCAGCAGCTTAGCGTGGGGGCGCGACTATGGCTACACCTTC. Protein: CASSLAWGRDYGYTF. The chain joins TRBV11-2 to TRBJ1-2, with D possibly matching TRBD1 (6 bases). Trimming took 1 base from V and 3 from J, leaving 12 bases between them. In germline, CDR1 is SGHAT, CDR2 FQNNGV. The CDR3 runs 15 residues.

The V gene is TRBV2, the J gene TRBJ1-6; weak D call: TRBD1 (6 bases). The length of the CDR3 is 15 residues. Germline V gene lookup returns CDR1 SNHLY and CDR2 FYNNEI. Trimming shortened V by 7 bases and J by 7 bases, and 17 bases separated the two germline ends. The CDR3 loop reads CASTLEGTPNSPLHF. The CDR3 DNA reads as TGTGCCAGCACCTTGGAAGGGACACCAAATTCACCCCTCCACTTT.

This chain connects TRBV10-3 to TRBJ2-1, with 8 positions matching TRBD2. The CDR3 totals 17 residues. The V segment lost 3 bases and the J segment 0 bases; nucleotides outside the gene matches: 7. Germline lookup yields CDR1 ENHRY and CDR2 SYGVKD. CDR3 sequence reads: CAISDRSGGSSYNEQFF. In DNA form, the CDR3 reads TGTGCCATCAGTGATAGAAGCGGGGGAAGCTCCTACAATGAGCAGTTCTTC.

This clone was seen a single time. The rearrangement joins TRBV11-3 to TRBJ2-1; D is ambiguous. Germline CDR1 SGHNT, CDR2 YENEEA. The V end lost 0 bases, the J end lost 0 bases, and 9 bases lay between the germline ends. The CDR3 has 16 residues. CDR3 nucleotide sequence: TGTGCCAGCAGCTTAGACTCGTCGAGCTCCTACAATGAGCAGTTCTTC. Amino acid sequence: CASSLDSSSSYNEQFF.

The CDR3 region is CAISARGVSEAFF. In DNA form, the CDR3 reads TGTGCCATCAGTGCCCGGGGGGTCAGTGAAGCTTTCTTT. The V and J genes are TRBV10-3 and TRBJ1-1; maybe TRBD1 (5 bases). The germline V gene has CDR1 ENHRY and CDR2 SYGVKD. CDR3 length equals 13 residues. The V end was cut by 4 bases, the J end by 7 bases, with 13 bases between.

The CDR3 sequence is CATSRVVDTGELFF. In DNA, the CDR3 is TGTGCCACCAGCAGAGTAGTAGACACCGGGGAGCTGTTTTTT. The chain links TRBV15 to TRBJ2-2; D remains unclear. V was cut by 1 base and J by 3 bases, with 6 bases left in between. CDR1 is LNHNV, CDR2 YYDKDF, per germline (reference sequence). CDR3 length: 14 amino acids.

The chain uses TRBV6-5 and TRBJ1-5; D remains ambiguous. CDR3 length: 13 residues. The V end was cut by 6 bases, the J end by 4 bases, with 10 bases between. The germline CDR1 and CDR2 sequences are MNHEY and SVGAGI. The CDR3 is CASSLGSNQPQHF. As DNA, the CDR3 is TGTGCCAGCAGCCTAGGGAGTAATCAGCCCCAGCATTTT.

The chain combines TRBV7-8 with TRBJ2-2, with D tentatively TRBD2 (7 bases). The CDR3 totals 16 residues. V was trimmed by 8 bases and J by 1 base, leaving 17 bases between them. Germline loops: CDR1 SGHVS, CDR2 FQNEAQ. The CDR3 reads CASRTGRGRNTGELFF. The CDR3 DNA reads TGTGCCAGCCGCACTGGGAGGGGGAGGAACACCGGGGAGCTGTTTTTT.